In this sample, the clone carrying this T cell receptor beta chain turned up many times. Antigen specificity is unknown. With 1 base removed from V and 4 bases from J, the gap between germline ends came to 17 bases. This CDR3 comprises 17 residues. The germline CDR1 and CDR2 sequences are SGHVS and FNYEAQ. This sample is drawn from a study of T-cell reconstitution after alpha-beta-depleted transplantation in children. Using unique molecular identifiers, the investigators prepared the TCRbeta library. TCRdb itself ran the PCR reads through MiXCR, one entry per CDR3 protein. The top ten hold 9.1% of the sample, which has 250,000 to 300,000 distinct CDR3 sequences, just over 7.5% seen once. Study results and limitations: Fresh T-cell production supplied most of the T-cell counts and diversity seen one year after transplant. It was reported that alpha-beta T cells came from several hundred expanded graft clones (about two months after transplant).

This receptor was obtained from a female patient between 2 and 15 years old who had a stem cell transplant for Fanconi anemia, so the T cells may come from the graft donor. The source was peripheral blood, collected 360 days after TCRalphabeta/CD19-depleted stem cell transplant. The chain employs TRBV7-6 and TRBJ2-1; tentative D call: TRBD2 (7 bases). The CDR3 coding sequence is TGTGCCAGCAGCTTAGTAGGGAGGGGGGACCTTTACAATGAGCAGTTCTTC. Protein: CASSLVGRGDLYNEQFF.